This T cell receptor (beta chain) was identified in a study of CD8+CD57+ T cells in acquired aplastic anemia. The overall study: Sorted CD4+ and CD8+ cells gave a mean 3.2 ug DNA, range about 0.17 to 27.4 ug.

Profiles of TCR beta VDJ and CDR3 were generated from a genomic DNA template. TCRdb recomputed calls from the reads with MiXCR, one row per CDR3 protein. The top ten clones hold more than 1% of a sample with approximately 150,000 distinct CDR3 sequences, around half of them seen once. The table lists this clonotype with many counts. What it binds is unknown. The CDR3 runs to 14 residues. V lost 5 bases to trimming and J lost 5 bases, with 14 bases between them. Germline lookup yields CDR1 SGHTA and CDR2 FQGTGA. Patients selected for sequencing had displayed CD8+CD57+ cell expansion by flow cytometry. Acquired aplastic anemia of severe grade affected all patients. Sampling of blood occurred while the patients had still received no therapy. Whole-study results and caveats: Approximately 30 was the count of CD8+ CDR3 sequences that patients shared with controls.

The sequence was obtained from a human donor with aplastic anemia. The V gene is TRBV7-3, the J gene TRBJ2-3, with D possibly matching TRBD2 (6 bases). The sequenced sample consisted of sorted CD4+, CD8+, or CD8+CD57+ T cells (not recorded which) from PBMCs. As DNA, the CDR3 is TGTGCCAGCAGCCGAGGCGCGGGGAAAGATACGCAGTATTTT. Residues: CASSRGAGKDTQYF.